The 27 T cell receptor beta chains given below trace back to one sample, sequenced in a study of prognosis after radiotherapy for stage I lung cancer. Amplification of the TCR beta CDR3 (from genomic DNA) was done by two-round multiplex PCR. Primers specific to each TRBV and TRBJ gene were used in first-round PCR. MiXCR, run by TCRdb on the multiplex PCR reads, gives a single entry per CDR3 protein. The repertoire holds 15,000 or so distinct CDR3 sequences, with less than 35% as singletons. The sequencing here drew on PBMCs, taken before or after stereotactic body radiation therapy (not recorded which). Receptors originate from a donor of 50 years or more with non-small cell lung cancer.

As for this clonotype: This clone may be a read error of a much larger clone one base away. DNA of the CDR3: TGTGCCAGCAGTTATATGTTCCAAGAGCCCCAGTACTTC. Translating it yields CASSYMFQEPQYF. This chain links TRBV6-5 with TRBJ2-5, with D unclear. The CDR3 is 13 amino acids. Germline lookup yields CDR1 MNHEY and CDR2 SVGAGI.

Many counts were recorded for this clonotype. The V and J genes are TRBV9 and TRBJ2-1; 10 positions match TRBD2. V lost 4 bases, J lost 3 bases, and 4 bases stayed unmatched. Germline V gene sequence: CDR1 SGDLS, CDR2 YYNGEE. CDR3 length: 15 residues. The CDR3 region has the DNA TGTGCCAGCAGCCCCGGACTAGCGGTCTACAATGAGCAGTTCTTC. Translated, it gives CASSPGLAVYNEQFF.

In its sample, this clonotype is medium-sized (0.01 to 0.1%). DNA of the CDR3: TGCAGTGCTAGGGCCAGCGGGAGGGCAGAAGATACGCAGTATTTT. This translates into CSARASGRAEDTQYF. The J gene is TRBJ2-3, the V gene TRBV20-1; 10 bases agree with TRBD2. Germline trimming cut 3 bases from V and 5 bases from J; bases unmatched to any gene: 8. The CDR3 runs to 15 residues. The germline gives CDR1 DFQATT, CDR2 SNEGSKA (reference sequence).

J is TRBJ2-3 and V is TRBV4-3, with 10 bases fitting TRBD2. The CDR3 covers 18 residues. The germline V gene has CDR1 LGHNA and CDR2 YSLEER. V trimming: 1 base; J trimming: 1 base; junction bases outside the gene matches: 8. DNA of the CDR3: TGCGCCAGCAGCCAAGGGACGACTAGCGGGTGTGGCACAGATACGCAGTATTTT. Residues: CASSQGTTSGCGTDTQYF.

With regard to this clonotype: A junction end diverges from the germline sequence, so it may reflect a read error. The chain recombines TRBV4-3 with TRBJ2-1, with TRBD2 matching 12 bases. CDR1 and CDR2 (germline): LGHNA, YSLEER. The CDR3 spans 15 residues. The CDR3 spells CDSSLTSGRFNEQFF. The CDR3 bases are TGCGACAGCAGCCTAACTAGCGGGAGGTTTAATGAGCAGTTCTTC.

The gene calls are TRBV6-2 or TRBV6-3 and TRBJ2-1; 9 bases fit TRBD2. V shed 8 bases and J 8 bases; nucleotides not matched to a gene: 10. Germline loops: CDR1 MNHEY, CDR2 SVGEGT. This CDR3 has 14 amino acids. The CDR3 spells CASEREREVDEQFF. CDR3 coding DNA: TGTGCCAGCGAGCGCGAGCGGGAGGTCGATGAGCAGTTCTTC.

This clonotype has ten or more counts. The chain links TRBV9 to TRBJ2-3, with 12 positions matching TRBD2. The ends lost 3 bases at V and 14 bases at J; junction bases unmatched: 10. The CDR3 consists of 14 residues. Germline V CDR1 and CDR2: SGDLS, YYNGEE. This chain's CDR3 is CASSATSGSFRLYF. The CDR3 coding sequence is TGTGCCAGCAGCGCGACTAGCGGGAGTTTCCGTCTGTATTTT.

The table lists this clonotype with many counts. The chain employs TRBV27 and TRBJ2-1; possibly TRBD1 for D (6 bases). V lost 2 bases and J lost 3, with 14 bases in between. This CDR3 is 16 amino acids long. Germline loops: CDR1 MNHEY, CDR2 SMNVEV (reference sequence). Here the CDR3 reads CASSLQGQKLYNEQFF. The DNA for the CDR3 is TGTGCCAGCAGTTTACAAGGACAGAAGCTCTACAATGAGCAGTTCTTC.

Many counts were recorded for this clonotype. The V and J genes are TRBV28 and TRBJ2-3, with D unclear. The V gene's germline CDR1 is MDHEN and CDR2 SYDVKM. The CDR3 totals 15 residues. V dropped 4 bases and J dropped 0 bases, with 11 bases sitting between them. CDR3 sequence (DNA): TGTGCCAGCAGTTCACCAGGACGGAGCACAGATACGCAGTATTTT. This translates into CASSSPGRSTDTQYF.

This clonotype was picked up many times. The chain recombines TRBV6-1 with TRBJ2-7; the D gene is possibly TRBD2 (6 bases). Germline V gene sequence: CDR1 MNHNS, CDR2 SASEGT. CDR3 size: 13 residues. The V gene lost 5 bases and the J gene lost 4 bases, with 12 bases spanning the gap. In nucleotides, the CDR3 is TGTGCCAGCAGTCCCTCCGGGAGTTACGAGCAGTACTTC. As protein: CASSPSGSYEQYF.

This clonotype is medium-sized (0.01 to 0.1%) within its sample. The CDR3 DNA reads TGTGCCAGCAGTTTACGCGGTGTCGGCACAGATACGCAGTATTTT. Translating it yields CASSLRGVGTDTQYF. V is TRBV12-3 or TRBV12-4 and J is TRBJ2-3; D is ambiguous. The CDR3 is 15 residues long. Trimming shortened V by 2 bases and J by 1 base, and 10 bases separated the two germline ends.

This clonotype came up many times. This CDR3 reads CASSSPGTGVYEQYF. The CDR3 DNA reads TGTGCCAGCAGTAGCCCCGGGACAGGGGTATACGAGCAGTACTTC. The V call is TRBV6-1, the J call TRBJ2-7; 10 nucleotides line up with TRBD1. The CDR3 loop spans 15 amino acids. V trimming: 5 bases; J trimming: 4 bases; junction bases outside the gene matches: 8. Germline V gives CDR1 MNHNS, CDR2 SASEGT.

Many counts were recorded for this clonotype. This rearrangement joins TRBV20-1 to TRBJ1-4; 8 bases agree with TRBD1. Trimming took 2 bases from V and 7 from J; bases not matched to a gene: 6. CDR1 DFQATT and CDR2 SNEGSKA come from the germline V gene (reference sequence). The CDR3 covers 14 residues. The CDR3: CSARQGAMAEKLFF. The CDR3 DNA sequence: TGCAGTGCTAGACAGGGGGCGATGGCTGAAAAACTGTTTTTT.

This clonotype was recorded at least ten times. This chain uses TRBV6-1 with TRBJ2-2; D gene unclear. The germline V gene has CDR1 MNHNS and CDR2 SASEGT. This CDR3 region has 16 residues. Trimming cost V 7 bases and J 0 bases, with 15 bases left between them. CDR3 bases: TGTGCCAGCATCTCTTTTGGCTCCGCGAACACCGGGGAGCTGTTTTTT. It is translated as CASISFGSANTGELFF.

Of note for this clonotype: Germline is not matched at one junction end, which may reflect a read error. The chain couples TRBV6-1 to TRBJ2-6; 7 positions match TRBD1. Germline V gene data show CDR1 as MNHNS and CDR2 as SASEGT. There are 18 residues in the CDR3. This CDR3 reads CASSEKRQGSPGANFLTF. The CDR3 DNA reads as TGTGCCAGCAGCGAGAAGAGACAGGGCTCCCCTGGGGCCAACTTCCTGACTTTC.

With regard to this clonotype: At one of its ends the junction is not consistent with the germline gene, which may arise from a read error. V usage is TRBV5-1 and J usage is TRBJ1-1, with D possibly TRBD1 on 5 matching bases. The germline CDR1 and CDR2 sequences are SGHRS and YFSETQ. This CDR3 comprises 20 residues. This chain's CDR3 is CASSLDHGQEGTPLKTEAFF. The CDR3 bases are TGCGCCAGCAGCTTGGACCACGGTCAGGAAGGGACCCCATTGAAAACTGAAGCTTTCTTT.

As for this clonotype: An end of the junction differs from the germline gene, which may be a read error. The rearrangement links TRBV11-2 to TRBJ2-7, with 10 nucleotides matching TRBD2. Per the germline V gene, CDR1 is SGHAT and CDR2 is FQNNGV. The CDR3 runs 14 residues. This CDR3 reads CASSLDTGTSEQYF. The CDR3 coding sequence is TGTGCCAGCAGCTTAGATACGGGGACTAGCGAGCAGTATTTC. Supplemented by reference TRBV11-2 and TRBJ2-7, the full variable domain reads EAGVAQSPRYKIIEKRQSVAFWCNPISGHATLYWYQQILGQGPKLLIQFQNNGVVDDSQLPKDRFSAERLKGVDSTLKIQPAKLEDSAVYLCASSLDTGTSEQYFGPGTRLTVT.

This chain connects TRBV9 to TRBJ2-1; the D call may be TRBD1 or TRBD2 (6 bases each). V was trimmed by 7 bases and J by 7 bases, leaving 12 bases between them. The germline V gene has CDR1 SGDLS and CDR2 YYNGEE. This CDR3 contains 12 residues. The CDR3: CASVGGLNEQFF. The CDR3 DNA is TGTGCCAGCGTGGGGGGCCTTAATGAGCAGTTCTTC.

The chain recombines TRBV5-1 with TRBJ2-1; D not resolved. Between the trimmed V and J ends, which lost 0 bases and 9 bases, there was a span of 16 bases. The CDR3 is 15 residues long. Germline values: CDR1 SGHRS, CDR2 YFSETQ. The CDR3 loop reads CASSLGRLGVTEQFF. As DNA, the CDR3 is TGCGCCAGCAGCTTGGGAAGGCTAGGAGTGACTGAGCAGTTCTTC.

This clonotype was seen ten or more times. The chain couples TRBV18 to TRBJ2-2; D not certain. Germline V lookup: CDR1 KGHSH, CDR2 LQKENI. Between the trimmed V and J ends, which lost 2 bases and 4 bases, there was a span of 8 bases. CDR3 size: 14 residues. CDR3 coding DNA: TGTGCCAGCTCACCATTTAAGGGCACCGGGGAGCTGTTTTTT. Its translation: CASSPFKGTGELFF.

This clonotype has at least ten counts. V is TRBV11-2 and J is TRBJ2-1; possible D gene TRBD1, 6 bases. Trimming took 2 bases from V and 7 from J, leaving 9 bases between them. CDR3 size: 13 residues. Germline-derived CDR1 and CDR2 are SGHAT and FQNNGV. CDR3 sequence reads: CASSLNRVNEQFF. CDR3 DNA: TGTGCCAGCAGCTTAAACAGGGTGAATGAGCAGTTCTTC.

This clonotype appeared many times. The CDR3 sequence: CASSQAYASRTGELFF. The CDR3 DNA reads as TGCGCCAGCAGCCAAGCTTATGCTAGCCGGACCGGGGAGCTGTTTTTT. The chain links TRBV4-1 to TRBJ2-2; weak D call: TRBD2 (5 bases). The CDR3 covers 16 residues. Trimming removed 1 base at V and 5 bases at J, with 14 bases between. Germline CDR1 and CDR2: MGHRA and YSYEKL.

In this sample, this clonotype turned up once. This may be a read error: a much more frequent sequence differs by one nucleotide. The chain joins TRBV5-1 to TRBJ2-1; 8 bases map to TRBD2. CDR1 and CDR2 (germline): SGHRS, YFSETQ. V lost 3 bases, J lost 2 bases, and 7 bases stayed unmatched. This CDR3 spans 16 amino acids. The DNA for the CDR3 is TGCGCCAGCAGCTCGGGGGGGGGTAGCCCCTACAATGAGCAGTTCTTC. It translates to CASSSGGGSPYNEQFF.

In its sample, this clonotype was seen many times. The chain joins TRBV6-1 to TRBJ2-7; D not certain. The V gene's germline CDR1 is MNHNS and CDR2 SASEGT. Deletions cut 5 bases from V and 5 bases from J, with 10 bases between. The CDR3 is 12 amino acids. The CDR3 loop reads CASSPIGDEQYF. DNA for the CDR3: TGTGCCAGCAGTCCCATAGGAGACGAGCAGTACTTC.

This clonotype came up many times. The V and J genes are TRBV12-3 or TRBV12-4 and TRBJ2-1; possible D gene TRBD2, 6 bases. V lost 1 base to trimming and J lost 13 bases, with 14 bases between them. This CDR3 comprises 13 residues. The CDR3 is CASSLGWGVGQFF. In DNA form, the CDR3 reads TGTGCCAGCAGTTTAGGTTGGGGGGTTGGTCAGTTCTTC.

This clonotype was observed many times. The CDR3 nucleotides read TGTGCCAGCAGTCTAGGTTACGATGGCTACACCTTC. Its protein is CASSLGYDGYTF. The V and J genes are TRBV7-8 and TRBJ1-2, with D unclear. CDR1 SGHVS and CDR2 FQNEAQ come from the germline V gene. This CDR3 spans 12 amino acids. Deletions cut 6 bases from V and 6 bases from J, with 11 bases between.

This clonotype has ten or more counts. The rearrangement joins TRBV7-9 to TRBJ1-1; D is perhaps TRBD1 (6 bases). CDR1 and CDR2 (germline): SEHNR, FQNEAQ (reference sequence). The CDR3 has 14 amino acids. V was shortened by 2 bases and J by 3 bases, with 10 bases between the two germline ends. The DNA of the CDR3 is TGTGCCAGCAGCTTAAGTGGGGGCGACACTGAAGCTTTCTTT. As protein: CASSLSGGDTEAFF.